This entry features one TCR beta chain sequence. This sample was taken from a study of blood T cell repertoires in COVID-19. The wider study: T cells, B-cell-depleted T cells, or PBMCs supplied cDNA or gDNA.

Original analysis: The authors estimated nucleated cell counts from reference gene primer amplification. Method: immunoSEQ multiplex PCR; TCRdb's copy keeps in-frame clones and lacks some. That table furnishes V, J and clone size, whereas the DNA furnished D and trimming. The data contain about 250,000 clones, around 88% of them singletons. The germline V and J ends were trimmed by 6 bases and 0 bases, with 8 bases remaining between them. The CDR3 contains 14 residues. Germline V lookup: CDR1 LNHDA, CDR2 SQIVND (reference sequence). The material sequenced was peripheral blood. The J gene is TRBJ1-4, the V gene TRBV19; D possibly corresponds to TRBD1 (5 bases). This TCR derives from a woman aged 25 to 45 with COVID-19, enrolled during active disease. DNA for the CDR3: TGTGCCAGTAGGGAGACAGCAACTAATGAAAAACTGTTTTTT. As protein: CASRETATNEKLFF.